This TCR beta chain was obtained from a study of blood T cell repertoires in COVID-19. CDR3 length: 18 amino acids. Germline lookup yields CDR1 LNHDA and CDR2 SQIVND (reference sequence). J gave up 0 bases and V 4 bases, and 12 bases lay outside the gene matches. This clone was seen once. The method was immunoSEQ multiplex PCR; TCRdb's version includes in-frame clones alone and lacks a portion of them. The profile shows over 150,000 clones, approximately 85% of them singletons. Sequenced: peripheral blood. The rearrangement uses TRBV19 and TRBJ2-3, with 8 bases lining up with TRBD2. The receptor was derived from an elderly woman with COVID-19, enrolled during active disease. The CDR3 spells CASSRGVVAGSSTDTQYF. The DNA for the CDR3 is TGTGCCAGTAGTAGAGGCGTGGTAGCGGGATCTAGCACAGATACGCAGTATTTT.